The 21 T cell receptor beta chains below were found in one sample sequenced in a study of blood T cell repertoires in COVID-19. The protocol was immunoSEQ multiplex PCR, while the TCRdb copy is restricted to in-frame clones and leaves out a portion. The sample lists some 150,000 clones, roughly 89% seen once, with about 9.4% in the top ten. The source material was peripheral blood. These receptors were taken from a woman aged 50 to 60 with active or convalescent COVID-19.

This chain connects TRBV6-5 to TRBJ1-4, with D maybe TRBD1 (5 bases). The V gene's germline CDR1 is MNHEY and CDR2 SVGAGI. The length of the CDR3 is 15 residues. V was trimmed by 4 bases and J by 8 bases, leaving 17 bases between them. The CDR3 sequence is CASSLLGQGGEKLFF. Here the CDR3 DNA reads TGTGCCAGCAGTTTACTAGGCCAGGGAGGAGAAAAACTGTTTTTT.

This chain joins TRBV25-1 and TRBJ1-4, with D perhaps matching TRBD1 (5 bases). The CDR3 runs to 13 residues. The germline CDR1 and CDR2 sequences are MGHDK and SYGVNS. The V end was cut by 4 bases, the J end by 8 bases, with 11 bases between. The CDR3 sequence: CASSAPGLEKLFF. The CDR3 coding sequence is TGTGCCAGCAGTGCACCAGGGTTAGAAAAACTGTTTTTT. The complete variable domain, with remaining parts taken from reference TRBV25-1 and TRBJ1-4, reads EADIYQTPRYLVIGTGKKITLECSQTMGHDKMYWYQQDPGMELHLIHYSYGVNSTEKGDLSSESTVSRIRTEHFPLTLESARPSHTSQYLCASSAPGLEKLFFGSGTQLSVL.

The chain links TRBV6-6 to TRBJ1-5, with 7 bases aligning to TRBD1. The CDR3 is 14 amino acids. CDR1 is MNHNY, CDR2 SVGAGI, per germline (reference sequence). V lost 6 bases and J lost 1; bases outside the gene matches: 3. In DNA form, the CDR3 reads TGTGCCAGCAGCCGACAGGGCAGCAATCAGCCCCAGCATTTT. As protein: CASSRQGSNQPQHF.

J is TRBJ2-2 and V is TRBV4-2, with 7 positions matching TRBD2. The V gene end was trimmed by 4 bases and the J gene end by 5 bases; junction bases not matched to a gene: 1. The CDR3 totals 13 residues. In germline, CDR1 is LGHNA, CDR2 YNFKEQ. CDR3 sequence: CASSPRETGELFF. The CDR3 DNA follows: TGTGCCAGCAGCCCGCGGGAGACCGGGGAGCTGTTTTTT.

The V call is TRBV27, the J call TRBJ2-1, with D possibly TRBD1 on 6 matching bases. The V end lost 1 base, the J end lost 6 bases, and 13 bases lay between the germline ends. Germline loops: CDR1 MNHEY, CDR2 SMNVEV (reference sequence). This CDR3 has 15 amino acids. CDR3 amino acids: CASSLYRDIFNEQFF. For the CDR3, the DNA is TGTGCCAGCAGTTTATACCGGGACATATTCAATGAGCAGTTCTTC.

This rearrangement joins TRBV19 to TRBJ2-7; 10 bases match TRBD1. CDR1 and CDR2 from the germline V gene are LNHDA and SQIVND (reference sequence). With 5 bases clipped from V and 7 bases from J, the junction kept 11 bases outside the gene matches. The CDR3 has 15 residues. CDR3 region: CASSDTGTGVEEQYF. The CDR3 DNA follows: TGTGCCAGTAGTGACACCGGGACAGGGGTTGAGGAGCAGTACTTC.

This sequence joins TRBV28 and TRBJ2-1; 11 bases line up with TRBD2. CDR3 length: 15 amino acids. Germline V gene data show CDR1 as MDHEN and CDR2 as SYDVKM. Germline trimming cut 6 bases from V and 4 bases from J; bases unmatched to any gene: 5. For the CDR3, the DNA is TGTGCCAGCAGCAGAACTAGCGGGGGATACAATGAGCAGTTCTTC. Amino acid sequence: CASSRTSGGYNEQFF. Full variable domain (remainder filled in from reference TRBV28 and TRBJ2-1): DVKVTQSSRYLVKRTGEKVFLECVQDMDHENMFWYRQDPGLGLRLIYFSYDVKMKEKGDIPEGYSVSREKKERFSLILESASTNQTSMYLCASSRTSGGYNEQFFGPGTRLTVL.

This clone was found once. This chain connects TRBV6-5 to TRBJ1-1; maybe TRBD1 (5 bases). Deletions cut 2 bases from V and 7 bases from J, with 14 bases between. The CDR3 spans 14 residues. CDR1 and CDR2 from the germline V gene are MNHEY and SVGAGI. The CDR3 reads CASSYADSFSEAFF. For the CDR3, the DNA is TGTGCCAGCAGTTACGCCGACAGTTTCAGTGAAGCTTTCTTT.

The chain recombines TRBV14 with TRBJ1-3; D call uncertain. The CDR3 is 11 residues long. The germline gives CDR1 SGHDN, CDR2 FVKESK. V lost 5 bases, J lost 4 bases, and 3 bases lay in between. The CDR3 DNA reads as TGTGCCAGCAGCAGCGGAAACACCATATATTTT. It codes for CASSSGNTIYF.

This clone has a single count. The CDR3 bases are TGTGCCAGCTCATCAAGAAGGGGACAGTACAATGAGCAGTTCTTC. This gives the protein CASSSRRGQYNEQFF. V is TRBV18 and J is TRBJ2-1, with 7 bases lining up with TRBD1. Germline CDR1 and CDR2: KGHSH and LQKENI. The CDR3 sequence is 15 residues long. V lost 5 bases, J lost 4 bases, and 8 bases stayed unmatched.

This chain joins TRBV21-1 and TRBJ2-5; the D call in the table, TRBD2, was not verified against the DNA. TRBV21-1 is recorded as a pseudogene. This CDR3 has 15 residues. This chain's CDR3 is CASSKATQSGKTQYF. Here the CDR3 DNA reads TGTGCCAGCAGCAAGGCTACCCAGTCGGGAAAGACCCAGTACTTC.

The V gene is TRBV29-1, the J gene TRBJ2-5; 11 bases line up with TRBD2. The CDR3 contains 16 residues. CDR1 is SQVTM, CDR2 ANQGSEA, per germline. The V gene end was trimmed by 6 bases and the J gene end by 5 bases; junction bases not matched to a gene: 14. The CDR3 DNA sequence: TGCAGCGTGCGCCCGAGACTAGCGGGAAAGGGGGAGACCCAGTACTTC. Its protein product is CSVRPRLAGKGETQYF. The whole variable domain, remainder taken from reference TRBV29-1 and TRBJ2-5, is SAVISQKPSRDICQRGTSLTIQCQVDSQVTMMFWYRQQPGQSLTLIATANQGSEATYESGFVIDKFPISRPNLTFSTLTVSNMSPEDSSIYLCSVRPRLAGKGETQYFGPGTRLLVL.

This clone was counted ten times or more. The chain couples TRBV25-1 to TRBJ1-2; tentatively, D is TRBD1 (6 bases). This CDR3 contains 13 residues. V was pared by 5 bases and J by 5 bases, with 12 bases between. CDR1 is MGHDK and CDR2 is SYGVNS in the germline V gene. CDR3 region: CASSLGTNYGYTF. CDR3 nucleotides: TGTGCCAGCAGTTTAGGGACAAATTATGGCTACACCTTC.

The J gene is TRBJ1-2, the V gene TRBV29-1; 8 bases are a match to TRBD1. There are 13 residues in the CDR3. V was clipped by 6 bases and J by 5 bases; unmatched bases: 8. The germline CDR1 and CDR2 sequences are SQVTM and ANQGSEA. The CDR3 coding sequence is TGCAGCGTCCACGGGACAGGATTTTATGGCTACACCTTC. Amino acids: CSVHGTGFYGYTF. Based on the CDR3 plus reference TRBV29-1 and TRBJ1-2, the full variable domain is SAVISQKPSRDICQRGTSLTIQCQVDSQVTMMFWYRQQPGQSLTLIATANQGSEATYESGFVIDKFPISRPNLTFSTLTVSNMSPEDSSIYLCSVHGTGFYGYTFGSGTRLTVV.

This clone has only a few counts. The gene calls are TRBV6-5 and TRBJ1-6, with D possibly TRBD1 on 5 matching bases. Germline assignment: CDR1 MNHEY and CDR2 SVGAGI. V lost 0 bases, J lost 7 bases, and 13 bases lay in between. The CDR3 runs to 16 residues. CDR3: CASSYSHARANSPLHF. CDR3 coding DNA: TGTGCCAGCAGTTACTCTCATGCCAGGGCGAATTCACCCCTCCACTTT.

This rearrangement joins TRBV18 to TRBJ1-3; a possible D gene is TRBD1 (5 bases). The CDR3 runs to 16 residues. Trimming pared 2 bases from V and 0 bases from J, leaving 11 bases between. Germline V gene data show CDR1 as KGHSH and CDR2 as LQKENI. CDR3 DNA sequence: TGTGCCAGCTCACCATTAGACAGCCTCTCTGGAAACACCATATATTTT. Protein sequence: CASSPLDSLSGNTIYF. Full variable domain (rest looked up from reference TRBV18 and TRBJ1-3): NAGVMQNPRHLVRRRGQEARLRCSPMKGHSHVYWYRQLPEEGLKFMVYLQKENIIDESGMPKERFSAEFPKEGPSILRIQQVVRGDSAAYFCASSPLDSLSGNTIYFGEGSWLTVV.

This chain links TRBV7-8 with TRBJ2-7; D is ambiguous. The CDR3 extends over 14 amino acids. The V end was cut by 2 bases, the J end by 0 bases, with 8 bases between. Germline values: CDR1 SGHVS, CDR2 FQNEAQ. CDR3 nucleotides: TGTGCCAGCAGCTTATCGGTTAGCTCCTACGAGCAGTACTTC. Protein: CASSLSVSSYEQYF.

The chain's CDR3 is CASSLAQNLNTEAFF. CDR3 bases: TGCGCCAGCAGCTTGGCCCAGAATTTGAACACTGAAGCTTTCTTT. The chain couples TRBV5-1 to TRBJ1-1, with no clear D. V lost 0 bases and J 0 bases, leaving 9 bases between the germline ends. The germline V gene has CDR1 SGHRS and CDR2 YFSETQ. The CDR3 has 15 amino acids.

A single count supports this clone. V and J are TRBV29-1 and TRBJ1-1, with D tentatively TRBD1 (5 bases). V lost 4 bases and J lost 1, with 10 bases in between. Germline lookup yields CDR1 SQVTM and CDR2 ANQGSEA. The CDR3 has 13 amino acids. CDR3: CSVGRQRNTEAFF. DNA for the CDR3: TGCAGCGTTGGGAGACAGCGGAACACTGAAGCTTTCTTT. The full variable domain, completed using reference TRBV29-1 and TRBJ1-1, is SAVISQKPSRDICQRGTSLTIQCQVDSQVTMMFWYRQQPGQSLTLIATANQGSEATYESGFVIDKFPISRPNLTFSTLTVSNMSPEDSSIYLCSVGRQRNTEAFFGQGTRLTVV.

The chain carries TRBV18 and TRBJ2-3; a weak D match, TRBD2 (5 bases). Trimming took 2 bases from V and 0 from J, leaving 12 bases between them. Germline-derived CDR1 and CDR2 are KGHSH and LQKENI. This CDR3 has 16 residues. The CDR3 nucleotides are TGTGCCAGCTCACCAGATCGGACTCGGAGCACAGATACGCAGTATTTT. Its translation is CASSPDRTRSTDTQYF.

This chain connects TRBV7-3 to TRBJ2-5; 14 nucleotides agree with TRBD2. CDR1 SGHTA and CDR2 FQGTGA come from the germline V gene. The CDR3 is made up of 15 amino acids. The V segment lost 5 bases and the J segment 5 bases; nucleotides outside the gene matches: 4. CDR3 sequence (DNA): TGTGCCAGCAGCCGGACTAGCGGGGGGTTGGAGACCCAGTACTTC. Its translation: CASSRTSGGLETQYF.